This T cell receptor (beta chain) was retrieved from a study of early stage breast cancer tumors. V was shortened by 1 base and J by 6 bases, with 13 bases between the two germline ends. CDR1 is MNHNS and CDR2 is SASEGT in the germline V gene. The CDR3 runs 15 residues. Assay used: immunoSEQ multiplex PCR; TCRdb lists only in-frame clones, some missing. This sample has about 20,000 clones, with 70% to 80% found just once. The sequenced sample was blood. The source is a person in their 60s with breast cancer. This chain uses TRBV6-1 with TRBJ1-5; perhaps TRBD1 as D (5 bases). In DNA, the CDR3 is TGTGCCAGCAGTGAAGTAGGAGGGGCTTTTCAGCCCCAGCATTTT. It specifies CASSEVGGAFQPQHF.